Following are 10 T cell receptor beta chains from one sample sequenced in a study of cytotoxic CD8 clonotypes in ibrutinib-treated CLL. The data were produced by immunoSEQ multiplex PCR, yet TCRdb's version contains in-frame clones alone and is incomplete. Here the sample spans more than 200,000 clones, 60% to 75% being singletons. The specimen comprised PBMCs, sampled after 24 months of ibrutinib treatment. These receptors all stem from a human donor with chronic lymphocytic leukemia.

The rearrangement links TRBV11-2 to TRBJ1-1, with D unclear. CDR1 is SGHAT and CDR2 is FQNNGV in the germline V gene. CDR3 size: 13 residues. The ends were cut back, 10 bases at V and 5 bases at J, with 17 bases in the middle. CDR3 coding DNA: TGTGCCATATCCCCCGCTCGGGATACTGAAGCTTTCTTT. This codes for CAISPARDTEAFF.

This clone appeared once. This chain uses TRBV6-6 with TRBJ1-1; D not resolved. Germline values: CDR1 MNHNY, CDR2 SVGAGI (reference sequence). The CDR3 has 14 amino acids. Trimming left V 9 bases short and J 1 base short, with 15 bases between. The CDR3, as DNA: TGTGCCAGTAAACGGACGCCTCAGAACACTGAAGCTTTCTTT. Protein: CASKRTPQNTEAFF.

The chain couples TRBV5-1 to TRBJ2-5, with D possibly being TRBD2 (6 bases). The germline V gene encodes CDR1 SGHRS and CDR2 YFSETQ. CDR3 length: 13 amino acids. Between the trimmed V and J ends, which lost 2 bases and 5 bases, there was a span of 10 bases. As DNA, the CDR3 is TGCGCCAGCAGCTTAGGAGGGACGGAGACCCAGTACTTC. It specifies CASSLGGTETQYF.

This sequence joins TRBV7-9 and TRBJ1-2; D not resolved. The V end was cut by 0 bases, the J end by 0 bases, with 14 bases between. CDR1 and CDR2 from the germline V gene are SEHNR and FQNEAQ (reference sequence). The CDR3 is made up of 17 amino acids. The CDR3 DNA reads as TGTGCCAGCAGCTTAGCGGGCAGCGGACTAGCTAACTATGGCTACACCTTC. This sequence encodes CASSLAGSGLANYGYTF.

This rearrangement joins TRBV29-1 to TRBJ2-7, with 7 bases lining up with TRBD2. In germline, CDR1 is SQVTM, CDR2 ANQGSEA. The trim removed 1 base at V and 4 bases at J, leaving 10 bases unmatched. The CDR3 is 15 residues long. The CDR3 DNA follows: TGCAGCGTTGAAGGGTTGGGGGAGGGTTTGTACGAGCAGTACTTC. Residues: CSVEGLGEGLYEQYF.

The V gene is TRBV28, the J gene TRBJ1-5, with D unresolved. The CDR3 totals 13 residues. Trimming pared 6 bases from V and 7 bases from J, leaving 13 bases between. Germline CDR1 and CDR2: MDHEN and SYDVKM. The CDR3 sequence: CASSISGGQPQHF. The CDR3 DNA reads as TGTGCCAGCAGCATATCAGGTGGACAGCCCCAGCATTTT.

V usage is TRBV15 and J usage is TRBJ2-2, with unresolved D. There are 13 residues in the CDR3. V gave up 0 bases and J gave up 7 bases, with 6 bases separating them. Looked up from germline, CDR1 is LNHNV and CDR2 is YYDKDF (reference sequence). CDR3 sequence reads: CATSRDLDGELFF. The CDR3 DNA is TGTGCCACCAGCAGAGATCTTGACGGGGAGCTGTTTTTT.

The chain is built from TRBV28 and TRBJ1-2; the match to TRBD1 covers 7 bases. The CDR3 spans 12 residues. Trimming at V came to 10 bases and at J to 4 bases, leaving 6 bases not matched to a gene. Germline values: CDR1 MDHEN, CDR2 SYDVKM. The CDR3 bases are TGTGCCACAGGGGGACAGACCTATGGCTACACCTTC. Amino acids: CATGGQTYGYTF.

V is TRBV2 and J is TRBJ1-2; TRBD1 agrees at 9 bases. Trimming removed 6 bases from V and 12 bases from J; junction bases left unmatched: 11. CDR3 length: 13 amino acids. Germline CDR1 and CDR2: SNHLY and FYNNEI. The CDR3 reads CASSTGTGSSDTF. CDR3 DNA: TGTGCCAGCAGCACCGGGACAGGGTCTTCGGACACCTTC.

This chain uses TRBV18 with TRBJ2-2; the match to TRBD2 covers 8 bases. The V segment lost 5 bases and the J segment 3 bases; nucleotides outside the gene matches: 5. The CDR3 runs to 15 residues. CDR1 KGHSH and CDR2 LQKENI come from the germline V gene. The CDR3 loop is CASSATSVDTGELFF. The CDR3 bases are TGTGCCAGCTCAGCGACTAGCGTGGACACCGGGGAGCTGTTTTTT.